What follows are 27 T cell receptor beta chains derived from one specimen sequenced in a study of blood T cell repertoires in COVID-19. The protocol was immunoSEQ multiplex PCR, while the TCRdb copy is restricted to in-frame clones and leaves out a portion. The sample holds about 250,000 clones, about 84% seen once. Sequenced: peripheral blood. The receptors shown here come from a woman of 80 years or more with COVID-19, enrolled during active disease.

The rearrangement uses TRBV28 and TRBJ2-3, with TRBD2 matching over 12 bases. V dropped 6 bases and J dropped 6; count of bases not matched to a gene: 7. Per germline, CDR1 MDHEN and CDR2 SYDVKM. The CDR3 loop spans 15 amino acids. CDR3 sequence reads: CASRVLAGGLDTQYF. The CDR3, as DNA: TGTGCCAGCAGAGTGCTAGCGGGGGGGCTGGATACGCAGTATTTT. Looking up the rest from reference TRBV28 and TRBJ2-3 gives the full variable domain: DVKVTQSSRYLVKRTGEKVFLECVQDMDHENMFWYRQDPGLGLRLIYFSYDVKMKEKGDIPEGYSVSREKKERFSLILESASTNQTSMYLCASRVLAGGLDTQYFGPGTRLTVL.

The CDR3 loop reads CASSPLKAGNNSPLHF. The CDR3 region has the DNA TGTGCCAGCTCACCCCTAAAGGCGGGAAATAATTCACCCCTCCACTTT. The chain links TRBV18 to TRBJ1-6; D not resolved. V lost 3 bases, J lost 5 bases, and 14 bases lay in between. CDR1 is KGHSH and CDR2 is LQKENI in the germline V gene. The length of the CDR3 is 16 residues. Combining the CDR3 with reference TRBV18 and TRBJ1-6 gives the whole variable domain NAGVMQNPRHLVRRRGQEARLRCSPMKGHSHVYWYRQLPEEGLKFMVYLQKENIIDESGMPKERFSAEFPKEGPSILRIQQVVRGDSAAYFCASSPLKAGNNSPLHFGNGTRLTVT.

This clone was seen a few times. This rearrangement joins TRBV7-9 to TRBJ2-2, with 9 bases aligning to TRBD1. Germline V gene sequence: CDR1 SEHNR, CDR2 FQNEAQ (reference sequence). The V gene end was trimmed by 5 bases and the J gene end by 3 bases; junction bases not matched to a gene: 7. This CDR3 region has 16 residues. This CDR3 is CASSRYGQGYTGELFF. CDR3 nucleotide sequence: TGTGCCAGCAGCCGGTACGGACAGGGGTACACCGGGGAGCTGTTTTTT.

The V call is TRBV6-1, the J call TRBJ2-3; D unclear. Between the trimmed V and J ends, which lost 0 bases and 0 bases, there was a span of 7 bases. Germline V lookup: CDR1 MNHNS, CDR2 SASEGT. There are 15 residues in the CDR3. CDR3 sequence reads: CASSEAGLSTDTQYF. CDR3 sequence (DNA): TGTGCCAGCAGTGAAGCTGGCCTCAGCACAGATACGCAGTATTTT.

A word on this clone: One end of the junction does not line up with germline, which may come from a read error. The genes are TRBV7-7 and TRBJ1-6, with no clear D. This CDR3 is built from 14 residues. Germline loops: CDR1 SSHAT, CDR2 FNYEAQ (reference sequence). Here the CDR3 reads CASSLSGSNSPLHF. DNA for the CDR3: TGTGCTAGCAGCTTATCTGGGAGTAATTCACCCCTCCACTTT.

The chain links TRBV6-5 to TRBJ2-1; 8 bases align to TRBD2. The CDR3 runs 12 residues. Looked up from germline, CDR1 is MNHEY and CDR2 is SVGAGI. V was pared by 5 bases and J by 13 bases, with 7 bases of the junction left unmatched. DNA of the CDR3: TGTGCCAGCAGTCCCGGGACTAGTCGTCAGTTCTTC. As protein: CASSPGTSRQFF.

The V call is TRBV3-1 (or the pseudogene TRBV3-2), the J call TRBJ2-5; no definite D call. This CDR3 has 12 amino acids. Germline CDR1 LGHDT, CDR2 YNNKEL (reference sequence). V was clipped by 3 bases and J by 5 bases, with 7 bases between them. CDR3 coding DNA: TGTGCCAGCAGCCAGGTCGGGGAGACCCAGTACTTC. Protein product: CASSQVGETQYF.

This clone was counted a few times. CDR3 region: CASRPQVGNQPQHF. DNA for the CDR3: TGTGCCAGTCGTCCGCAGGTGGGCAATCAGCCCCAGCATTTT. This chain joins TRBV19 and TRBJ1-5; D ambiguous. Germline CDR1 and CDR2: LNHDA and SQIVND (reference sequence). This CDR3 has 14 amino acids. V was shortened by 8 bases and J by 2 bases, with 13 bases between the two germline ends. Full variable domain (remainder filled in from reference TRBV19 and TRBJ1-5): DGGITQSPKYLFRKEGQNVTLSCEQNLNHDAMYWYRQDPGQGLRLIYYSQIVNDFQKGDIAEGYSVSREKKESFPLTVTSAQKNPTAFYLCASRPQVGNQPQHFGDGTRLSIL.

The rearrangement links TRBV5-6 to TRBJ1-4, with unresolved D. Germline V CDR1 and CDR2: SGHDT, YYEEEE. The CDR3 contains 14 residues. Trimming took 1 base from V and 8 from J, leaving 12 bases between them. The CDR3 is CASSLNSPVEKLFF. In DNA form, the CDR3 reads TGTGCCAGCAGCTTGAACTCCCCCGTGGAAAAACTGTTTTTT.

The rearrangement links TRBV3-1 (or the pseudogene TRBV3-2) to TRBJ1-2; 9 nucleotides match TRBD1. The V and J ends lost 5 bases and 8 bases, in that order; junction bases with no gene match: 12. Germline V gene lookup returns CDR1 LGHDT and CDR2 YNNKEL (reference sequence). This CDR3 comprises 15 residues. The CDR3 loop reads CASSFSPGQGEGYTF. The CDR3 region has the DNA TGTGCCAGCAGCTTCTCACCGGGACAGGGAGAAGGCTACACCTTC.

The CDR3 reads CASSEMRAGGLETQYF. In DNA, the CDR3 is TGTGCCAGCAGTGAAATGAGGGCAGGGGGCTTGGAGACCCAGTACTTC. The chain combines TRBV6-1 with TRBJ2-5, with TRBD1 identical over 8 bases. V lost 2 bases and J lost 5; bases outside the gene matches: 10. CDR1 is MNHNS, CDR2 SASEGT, per germline. The CDR3 sequence is 16 residues long.

In its sample, this clone was seen once. The chain carries TRBV6-5 and TRBJ2-7, with 8 bases matching TRBD2. V was clipped by 10 bases and J by 5 bases; unmatched bases: 16. The germline V gene encodes CDR1 MNHEY and CDR2 SVGAGI. The CDR3 totals 15 residues. The DNA of the CDR3 is TGTGCCATCGATCCGACCGGGGGGGGGTTGCACGAGCAGTACGTC. Amino acid sequence: CAIDPTGGGLHEQYV.

The chain joins TRBV6-4 to TRBJ2-7, with TRBD1 as a possible D gene (6 bases). This CDR3 is built from 12 residues. CDR1 is MRHNA and CDR2 is SNTAGT in the germline V gene. Trimming left V 7 bases short and J 6 bases short, with 13 bases between. CDR3 in amino acids: CASIPTGIEQYV. As DNA, the CDR3 is TGTGCCAGCATCCCCACAGGGATCGAGCAGTACGTC.

The rearrangement joins TRBV11-3 to TRBJ2-7; D is possibly TRBD2 (6 bases). CDR1 and CDR2 from the germline V gene are SGHNT and YENEEA. CDR3 length equals 14 residues. Trimming took 2 bases from V and 1 from J, leaving 9 bases between them. The DNA of the CDR3 is TGTGCCAGCAGCTTATGGGAGGTTTCCTACGAGCAGTACGTC. Its translation: CASSLWEVSYEQYV.

The chain carries TRBV15 and TRBJ1-3, with D perhaps TRBD1 (5 bases). Germline CDR1 LNHNV, CDR2 YYDKDF (reference sequence). The CDR3 runs to 15 residues. The V and J ends lost 1 base and 4 bases respectively, with 11 bases between them. The CDR3: CATSRGQLGGNTIYF. In nucleotides, the CDR3 is TGTGCCACCAGCAGAGGACAGTTGGGGGGAAACACCATATATTTT.

The chain is built from TRBV2 and TRBJ2-1, with TRBD2 matching 12 bases. CDR1 is SNHLY, CDR2 FYNNEI, per germline. This CDR3 comprises 17 residues. The V and J ends lost 0 bases and 12 bases, in that order; junction bases with no gene match: 12. The CDR3 protein is CASSEALPLAGGPVQFF. The DNA for the CDR3 is TGTGCCAGCAGTGAAGCGCTTCCCCTAGCGGGGGGGCCTGTGCAGTTCTTC.

This clone was counted a few times. This rearrangement joins TRBV4-3 to TRBJ2-1; TRBD1 is a possible D gene (5 bases). From germline, CDR1 is LGHNA and CDR2 YSLEER. This CDR3 is built from 15 residues. V was shortened by 0 bases and J by 6 bases, with 12 bases between the two germline ends. CDR3 sequence: CASSQETVPFNEQFF. CDR3 nucleotide sequence: TGCGCCAGCAGCCAAGAGACAGTCCCCTTCAATGAGCAGTTCTTC.

V and J are TRBV7-6 and TRBJ2-2; 8 bases fit TRBD1. Trimming took 5 bases from V and 0 from J; bases not matched to a gene: 8. Germline CDR1 and CDR2: SGHVS and FNYEAQ. This CDR3 is 17 amino acids long. CDR3 sequence (DNA): TGTGCCAGCAGCCAAAGACCGGGACAGGCGAACACCGGGGAGCTGTTTTTT. Translated, it gives CASSQRPGQANTGELFF.

The chain has TRBV5-1 and TRBJ1-6; 9 nucleotides match TRBD1. The V segment lost 4 bases and the J segment 6 bases; nucleotides outside the gene matches: 8. Germline CDR1 is SGHRS and CDR2 is YFSETQ. The CDR3 contains 16 residues. CDR3 bases: TGCGCCAGCAGCCTAGGTCCGGGACAGGGTAATTCACCCCTCCACTTT. As protein: CASSLGPGQGNSPLHF. Full variable domain (missing parts from reference TRBV5-1 and TRBJ1-6): KAGVTQTPRYLIKTRGQQVTLSCSPISGHRSVSWYQQTPGQGLQFLFEYFSETQRNKGNFPGRFSGRQFSNSRSEMNVSTLELGDSALYLCASSLGPGQGNSPLHFGNGTRLTVT.

V gene TRBV5-5 combines with J gene TRBJ1-2; D possibly corresponds to TRBD1 (6 bases). V gave up 0 bases and J gave up 5 bases, with 14 bases separating them. Germline CDR1 is SGHKS and CDR2 is YYEKEE (reference sequence). CDR3 length equals 15 residues. The CDR3 DNA sequence: TGTGCCAGCAGCTTGGCCTCCGACAGGTCATATGGCTACACCTTC. It is translated as CASSLASDRSYGYTF.

The chain uses TRBV7-2 and TRBJ2-7; maybe TRBD2 (5 bases). Germline V lookup: CDR1 SGHTA, CDR2 FQGNSA. Trimming shortened V by 5 bases and J by 2 bases, and 10 bases separated the two germline ends. The CDR3 runs 13 residues. CDR3 region: CASSRYGTYEQYF. For the CDR3, the DNA is TGTGCCAGCAGCCGCTACGGGACCTACGAGCAGTACTTC.

The CDR3 here is CSASGPLAGETQYF. Written as DNA, the CDR3 is TGCAGTGCTAGTGGCCCTCTAGCGGGCGAGACCCAGTACTTC. The gene calls are TRBV20-1 and TRBJ2-5; 8 bases fit TRBD2. This CDR3 region has 14 residues. CDR1 DFQATT and CDR2 SNEGSKA come from the germline V gene (reference sequence). J gave up 5 bases and V 3 bases, and 8 bases lay outside the gene matches.

The chain carries TRBV28 and TRBJ2-1; 8 bases are shared with TRBD1. Germline lookup yields CDR1 MDHEN and CDR2 SYDVKM. V lost 2 bases, J lost 4 bases, and 4 bases stayed unmatched. The CDR3 is 15 residues long. The CDR3 sequence is CASSLGGTGYNEQFF. The CDR3 DNA follows: TGTGCCAGCAGTTTAGGGGGGACAGGTTACAATGAGCAGTTCTTC.

The V call is TRBV5-4, the J call TRBJ1-2, with 7 bases fitting TRBD1. Germline V lookup: CDR1 SGHNT, CDR2 YYREEE (reference sequence). J gave up 6 bases and V 2 bases, and 7 bases lay outside the gene matches. The CDR3 consists of 14 residues. The CDR3, as DNA: TGTGCCAGCAGCTTTGACAGGGCTAGCGATGGCTACACCTTC. Its translation is CASSFDRASDGYTF.

The J gene is TRBJ1-2, the V gene TRBV29-1; a possible D gene is TRBD1 (5 bases). Trimming took off 4 bases at V and 4 bases at J, with 10 bases between the two ends. Germline loops: CDR1 SQVTM, CDR2 ANQGSEA. CDR3 size: 12 residues. Here the CDR3 DNA reads TGCAGCGTTGCTCAGGGAGGCTATGGCTACACCTTC. Translating it yields CSVAQGGYGYTF.

The genes are TRBV9 and TRBJ2-7; D may be TRBD2 (6 bases). The germline CDR1 and CDR2 sequences are SGDLS and YYNGEE. CDR3 length: 15 residues. V lost 0 bases to trimming and J lost 3 bases, with 13 bases between them. The CDR3 nucleotides are TGTGCCAGCAGCGTAGGGCCAGGGACTTTCTACGAGCAGTACTTC. Amino acids: CASSVGPGTFYEQYF.

The V and J genes are TRBV5-4 and TRBJ2-2, with TRBD2 identical over 7 bases. The V and J ends lost 4 bases and 1 base, in that order; junction bases with no gene match: 4. This CDR3 region has 15 residues. The germline V gene encodes CDR1 SGHNT and CDR2 YYREEE (reference sequence). The CDR3 here is CASSPLAVNTGELFF. The CDR3 DNA follows: TGTGCCAGCAGCCCCCTAGCGGTGAACACCGGGGAGCTGTTTTTT.